This T cell receptor beta chain was sequenced in a study of T cell responses to AZD1222 COVID-19 vaccine. The method was immunoSEQ multiplex PCR; TCRdb's version includes in-frame clones alone and lacks a portion of them. Among about 180,000 clones, 70% to 90% were seen once, and the ten largest hold approximately 0.5%. Trimming at V came to 8 bases and at J to 8 bases, leaving 17 bases not matched to a gene. The CDR3 is 15 amino acids. Germline CDR1 is LNHDA and CDR2 is SQIVND (reference sequence). Specimen: peripheral blood, collected on day 0 of AZD1222 vaccination. This chain joins TRBV19 and TRBJ1-2; 7 bases are shared with TRBD1. This clonotype was sampled from an adult in good health. The CDR3 region has the DNA TGTGCCAGTGGACAGGACCGGACTTTAATAAGGGGCTACACCTTC. It encodes CASGQDRTLIRGYTF.